The 9 T cell receptor beta chains below were found in one sample sequenced in a study of blood T cell repertoires in COVID-19. The method was immunoSEQ multiplex PCR; TCRdb's version includes in-frame clones alone and lacks a portion of them. The data show more than 150,000 clones, about 86% seen once. The source material was peripheral blood. The receptors shown here come from a woman aged 18-29 years who had recovered from COVID-19.

This clone was found many times. The CDR3 DNA is TGTGCCTGGACCCTGGACAGGGGTAATTCACCCCTCCACTTT. Encoded protein: CAWTLDRGNSPLHF. The chain links TRBV30 to TRBJ1-6; 9 nucleotides agree with TRBD1. J gave up 6 bases and V 4 bases, and 4 bases lay outside the gene matches. Germline V gene sequence: CDR1 GTSNPN, CDR2 SVGIG (reference sequence). This CDR3 has 14 amino acids.

This clone was seen more than once but under ten times. The chain links TRBV2 to TRBJ2-7; weak D call: TRBD1 (5 bases). The CDR3 totals 13 residues. V was trimmed by 6 bases and J by 0 bases, leaving 9 bases between them. Germline-derived CDR1 and CDR2 are SNHLY and FYNNEI. In DNA, the CDR3 is TGTGCCAGCAGCCGACAGTCCTCCTACGAGCAGTACTTC. Protein sequence: CASSRQSSYEQYF.

V gene TRBV2 combines with J gene TRBJ2-1, with 14 bases fitting TRBD2. Germline V gene lookup returns CDR1 SNHLY and CDR2 FYNNEI. The CDR3 is 16 amino acids. V shed 3 bases and J 6 bases; nucleotides not matched to a gene: 4. CDR3 coding DNA: TGTGCCAGCAGTGATGGACTAGCGGGAGGAGGCAATGAGCAGTTCTTC. This gives the protein CASSDGLAGGGNEQFF. The full variable domain, its missing parts supplied by reference TRBV2 and TRBJ2-1, is EPEVTQTPSHQVTQMGQEVILRCVPISNHLYFYWYRQILGQKVEFLVSFYNNEISEKSEIFDDQFSVERPDGSNFTLKIRSTKLEDSAMYFCASSDGLAGGGNEQFFGPGTRLTVL.

The V and J genes are TRBV7-9 and TRBJ2-7; TRBD1 matches 9 bases. Losses at the gene ends were 5 bases for V and 2 bases for J; bases not matched to a gene: 7. Germline assignment: CDR1 SEHNR and CDR2 FQNEAQ (reference sequence). The CDR3 has 15 amino acids. CDR3 sequence (DNA): TGTGCCAGCAGCCCGGAGGACAGGGGCCCCTACGAGCAGTACTTC. Amino acid sequence: CASSPEDRGPYEQYF.

DNA for the CDR3: TGTGCCAGCGTCTATAAGGACAGGACTAATGAAAAACTGTTTTTT. Its translation is CASVYKDRTNEKLFF. The rearrangement links TRBV3-1 (or the pseudogene TRBV3-2) to TRBJ1-4; TRBD1 aligns across 7 bases. The CDR3 sequence is 15 residues long. The V gene end was trimmed by 8 bases and the J gene end by 2 bases; junction bases not matched to a gene: 8. Germline CDR1 is LGHDT and CDR2 is YNNKEL (reference sequence).

J is TRBJ2-2 and V is TRBV27; a weak D match, TRBD1 (6 bases). Trimming removed 7 bases at V and 4 bases at J, with 22 bases between. The CDR3 covers 17 residues. Germline V gene lookup returns CDR1 MNHEY and CDR2 SMNVEV (reference sequence). In DNA form, the CDR3 reads TGTGCCAGCACCTCTAAAACTCCAGGGGAGAGCACCGGGGAGCTGTTTTTT. Protein product: CASTSKTPGESTGELFF.

The V gene is TRBV7-2, the J gene TRBJ1-1; TRBD1 matches at 9 bases. The germline V gene has CDR1 SGHTA and CDR2 FQGNSA. V trimming: 4 bases; J trimming: 4 bases; junction bases outside the gene matches: 7. CDR3 size: 15 residues. CDR3 in amino acids: CASSSMGQGGTEAFF. CDR3 sequence (DNA): TGTGCCAGCAGCTCTATGGGACAGGGCGGCACTGAAGCTTTCTTT.

In this sample, this clone turned up once. This sequence joins TRBV2 and TRBJ1-5; D is unclear. The CDR3 runs 14 residues. Germline V gives CDR1 SNHLY, CDR2 FYNNEI. The germline V and J ends were trimmed by 8 bases and 3 bases, with 14 bases remaining between them. The CDR3 coding sequence is TGTGCCAGCTCTCTACAGAACCCCAATCAGCCCCAGCATTTT. This encodes CASSLQNPNQPQHF.

The chain couples TRBV18 to TRBJ2-1, with 7 nucleotides matching TRBD2. The germline CDR1 and CDR2 sequences are KGHSH and LQKENI. Trimming cost V 3 bases and J 0 bases; bases outside gene matches: 5. The CDR3 has 16 amino acids. The CDR3: CASSPWDYVSYNEQFF. CDR3 nucleotides: TGTGCCAGCTCACCGTGGGACTACGTCTCCTACAATGAGCAGTTCTTC.